This TCR beta chain is from a study of cytomegalovirus exposure and HLA in healthy donors. Regarding the study as a whole: In a later analysis, common viral pathogens appeared linked to several of the most significant clusters.

The CDR3 length is 15 residues. CDR1 is SGHVS, CDR2 FQNEAQ, per germline. V was trimmed by 7 bases and J by 5 bases, leaving 19 bases between them. PCR used 60 Vbeta primers and 13 Jbeta primers. Clones were sequenced by immunoSEQ multiplex PCR, and TCRdb holds only the in-frame ones, with some missing. The data show about 150,000 clones, more than 55% seen once. Concerning this clone itself: Its cognate antigen is unknown.

The TCR originated in a woman aged 55 to 70 in good health and CMV-seronegative. Material for sequencing was PBMCs. The gene calls are TRBV7-8 and TRBJ2-3; D perhaps matches TRBD2 (6 bases). CDR3 sequence (DNA): TGTGCCAGCACCACCGACGGGAGTAGCGGAGATACGCAGTATTTT. It translates to CASTTDGSSGDTQYF.